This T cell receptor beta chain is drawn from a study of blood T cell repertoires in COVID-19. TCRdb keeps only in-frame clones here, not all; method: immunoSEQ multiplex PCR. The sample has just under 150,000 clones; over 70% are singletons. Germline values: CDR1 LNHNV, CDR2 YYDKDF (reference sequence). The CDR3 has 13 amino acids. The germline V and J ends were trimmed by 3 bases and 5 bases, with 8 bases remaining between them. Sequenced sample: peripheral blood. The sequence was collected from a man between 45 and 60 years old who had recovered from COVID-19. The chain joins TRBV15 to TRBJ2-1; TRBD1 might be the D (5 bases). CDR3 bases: TGTGCCACCAGCAGTGGACATCACAATGAGCAGTTCTTC. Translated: CATSSGHHNEQFF.